One sample yielded the 8 T cell receptor beta chains listed below, sequenced in a study of T cells after yellow fever vaccination. TCRdb reanalysed the 5' RACE reads using MiXCR and keeps one entry per CDR3 protein. The repertoire holds a few hundred thousand distinct CDR3 sequences, with around 4.1% as singletons. The sample was PBMCs, taken 5 days after the yellow fever booster vaccination. The receptor set was obtained from a man younger than 35 who received the YFV17D yellow fever vaccine.

This clonotype showed up just a few times. The V call is TRBV7-2, the J call TRBJ1-3, with TRBD1 matching 7 bases. Germline CDR1 is SGHTA and CDR2 is FQGNSA. This CDR3 comprises 15 residues. V trimming: 6 bases; J trimming: 3 bases; junction bases outside the gene matches: 8. CDR3 loop: CASRRGQGLGNTIYF. The CDR3 DNA follows: TGTGCCAGCAGGAGGGGGCAGGGACTTGGAAACACCATATATTTT. Variable domain in full (rest from reference TRBV7-2 and TRBJ1-3): GAGVSQSPSNKVTEKGKDVELRCDPISGHTALYWYRQSLGQGLEFLIYFQGNSAPDKSGLPSDRFSAERTGGSVSTLTIQRTQQEDSAVYLCASRRGQGLGNTIYFGEGSWLTVV.

The rearrangement uses TRBV10-3 and TRBJ1-2; 7 bases agree with TRBD1. Germline V gene data show CDR1 as ENHRY and CDR2 as SYGVKD. This CDR3 is built from 16 residues. J gave up 4 bases and V 4 bases, and 12 bases lay outside the gene matches. The CDR3 spells CAISVPDRNPRYGYTF. CDR3 in DNA: TGTGCCATCAGTGTTCCGGACAGGAATCCACGCTATGGCTACACCTTC.

This clonotype occurred many times. The rearrangement links TRBV12-5 to TRBJ1-2; maybe TRBD1 (6 bases). Trimming pared 2 bases from V and 1 base from J, leaving 11 bases between. CDR1 and CDR2 (germline): LGHNT, FRNRAP. This CDR3 has 15 residues. In DNA form, the CDR3 reads TGTGCTAGTGGTTTGTTTGCAGGGGATAACTATGGCTACACCTTC. Protein sequence: CASGLFAGDNYGYTF.

The gene calls are TRBV19 and TRBJ1-1, with D tentatively TRBD1 (5 bases). The germline V and J ends were trimmed by 3 bases and 2 bases, with 10 bases remaining between them. The CDR3 totals 14 residues. The germline gives CDR1 LNHDA, CDR2 SQIVND (reference sequence). CDR3 coding DNA: TGTGCCAGTAGTATCCAGGGTAGCAACACTGAAGCTTTCTTT. This translates into CASSIQGSNTEAFF.

V is TRBV11-2 and J is TRBJ2-1; TRBD2 matches 15 bases. Germline V lookup: CDR1 SGHAT, CDR2 FQNNGV. V trimming: 1 base; J trimming: 6 bases; junction bases outside the gene matches: 4. This CDR3 region has 17 residues. CDR3 residues: CASSLVRTSGGVNEQFF. CDR3 bases: TGTGCCAGCAGCTTAGTCCGGACTAGCGGGGGGGTCAATGAGCAGTTCTTC.

This clonotype has ten or more counts. The V and J genes are TRBV20-1 and TRBJ2-3; no clear D. V lost 5 bases to trimming and J lost 0 bases, with 9 bases between them. CDR1 is DFQATT, CDR2 SNEGSKA, per germline (reference sequence). CDR3 length: 13 amino acids. The CDR3 spells CSAPITSTDTQYF. The CDR3 coding sequence is TGCAGTGCTCCCATAACTAGCACAGATACGCAGTATTTT.

J is TRBJ2-3 and V is TRBV7-3; a weak D match, TRBD2 (6 bases). The CDR3 runs to 14 residues. Per the germline V gene, CDR1 is SGHTA and CDR2 is FQGTGA. Between the trimmed V and J ends, which lost 6 bases and 2 bases, there was a span of 12 bases. DNA for the CDR3: TGTGCCAGCAGGGCCGGGACTCACACAGATACGCAGTATTTT. It specifies CASRAGTHTDTQYF.

This clonotype appeared many times. The CDR3 region is CASSLTASTDTQYF. In nucleotides, the CDR3 is TGCGCCAGCAGCTTGACAGCTAGCACAGATACGCAGTATTTT. J is TRBJ2-3 and V is TRBV5-1; no reliable D call. Germline V gene data show CDR1 as SGHRS and CDR2 as YFSETQ. The CDR3 runs to 14 residues. V lost 1 base and J lost 0, with 6 bases in between.